The TCR beta chain under discussion was sequenced for a study of cytomegalovirus exposure and HLA in healthy donors. Notes on the study in general: Analyzed later, association rates of TCRs varied across HLA loci, with DRB1 most and HLA-C fewest.

CDR1 and CDR2 from the germline V gene are MDHEN and SYDVKM. J lost 2 bases, V lost 6 bases, and 10 bases had no gene match. The CDR3 loop spans 16 amino acids. A note on this clone: Its target is unknown.

The PCR ran on 60 Vbeta and 13 Jbeta primers. Data came from immunoSEQ multiplex PCR; TCRdb stores just in-frame clones and leaves some out. The table gives roughly 50,000 clones; the top ten clones make up 2.1% of it. The sample was PBMCs. The clonotype was recovered from a woman between 40 and 55 years old in good health and CMV-seronegative. The rearrangement joins TRBV28 to TRBJ2-7; 10 bases are shared with TRBD1. The CDR3 reads CASSLLPGQGTYEQYF. As DNA, the CDR3 is TGTGCCAGCAGCCTTCTCCCGGGACAGGGGACCTACGAGCAGTACTTC.